The 24 T cell receptor beta chains in this list originate from one sample, sequenced in a study of T cells expressing NK-cell markers. TCRdb reprocessed the 5' RACE reads and keeps a single row for each CDR3 protein, giving no DNA. This sample contains 350,000 to 450,000 distinct CDR3 sequences. Sequenced material: blood T cells: a sorted CD56 or NKG2C T cell subset, CD4+ or CD8+ T cells, or bulk PBMC T cells (not recorded which). All receptors come from a man aged 18-70 years in good health.

J is TRBJ2-5 and V is TRBV12-3 or TRBV12-4; TCRdb calls TRBD1, which cannot be checked without DNA. CDR3 size: 15 residues. The CDR3 spells CASSEDLLGRETQYF.

The V gene is TRBV6-2 or TRBV6-3, the J gene TRBJ2-3; there is no DNA to check the TCRdb D call of TRBD1. This CDR3 is built from 13 residues. The germline V gene encodes CDR1 MNHEY and CDR2 SVGEGT. The CDR3 here is CASRDVGADTQYF.

The V gene is TRBV12-5, the J gene TRBJ2-4; no DNA is available, so the TRBD1 call from TCRdb remains unchecked. Germline CDR1 LGHNT, CDR2 FRNRAP. The CDR3 is 16 amino acids. The CDR3 loop is CASGSNVGPVKNIQYF. Full variable domain (rest looked up from reference TRBV12-5 and TRBJ2-4): DARVTQTPRHKVTEMGQEVTMRCQPILGHNTVFWYRQTMMQGLELLAYFRNRAPLDDSGMPKDRFSAEMPDATLATLKIQPSEPRDSAVYFCASGSNVGPVKNIQYFGAGTRLSVL.

This rearrangement joins TRBV7-9 to TRBJ1-2; TCRdb reports TRBD1, a call that lacks DNA to check it against. The CDR3 consists of 16 residues. Germline V gene lookup returns CDR1 SEHNR and CDR2 FQNEAQ (reference sequence). The CDR3 spells CASSLPPDRRPKGYTF.

The chain joins TRBV30 to TRBJ2-1; TCRdb picks TRBD1, but there is no DNA to check that call. The length of the CDR3 is 15 residues. Germline CDR1 reads GTSNPN; CDR2 reads SVGIG (reference sequence). This chain's CDR3 is CAWSAGGPAPNEQFF.

The chain employs TRBV15 and TRBJ2-3; TCRdb's D call of TRBD1 is untestable without DNA. CDR3 length: 18 residues. Looked up from germline, CDR1 is LNHNV and CDR2 is YYDKDF (reference sequence). This CDR3 reads CATSRDVWAGVNTDTQYF. Together with reference TRBV15 and TRBJ2-3, the CDR3 gives the full variable domain: DAMVIQNPRYQVTQFGKPVTLSCSQTLNHNVMYWYQQKSSQAPKLLFHYYDKDFNNEADTPDNFQSRRPNTSFCFLDIRSPGLGDTAMYLCATSRDVWAGVNTDTQYFGPGTRLTVL.

The chain employs TRBV20-1 and TRBJ2-1; the D gene TCRdb calls, TRBD2, cannot be checked with no DNA. Germline assignment: CDR1 DFQATT and CDR2 SNEGSKA (reference sequence). This CDR3 comprises 17 residues. CDR3 in amino acids: CSARALGGYPTYNEQFF.

The chain uses TRBV7-2 and TRBJ2-2; there is no DNA to check the TCRdb D call of TRBD1. The germline CDR1 and CDR2 sequences are SGHTA and FQGNSA. The CDR3 totals 15 residues. CDR3 residues: CASSLDRGGGRELFF. The complete variable domain, with remaining parts taken from reference TRBV7-2 and TRBJ2-2, reads GAGVSQSPSNKVTEKGKDVELRCDPISGHTALYWYRQSLGQGLEFLIYFQGNSAPDKSGLPSDRFSAERTGGSVSTLTIQRTQQEDSAVYLCASSLDRGGGRELFFGEGSRLTVL.

CDR3: CASSLKGETQYF. The genes are TRBV7-9 and TRBJ2-5. Per germline, CDR1 SEHNR and CDR2 FQNEAQ (reference sequence). The CDR3 is 12 residues long.

The rearrangement links TRBV7-9 to TRBJ1-4; TCRdb gives TRBD1 as the D gene, but with no DNA this cannot be confirmed. Germline assignment: CDR1 SEHNR and CDR2 FQNEAQ (reference sequence). This CDR3 is built from 15 residues. CDR3 sequence: CASSPQRGQEEKLFF.

CDR3 sequence: CASSLRTGVDTQYF. The rearrangement uses TRBV13 and TRBJ2-3; as DNA is missing, the TRBD1 call by TCRdb cannot be tested. Germline V gene data show CDR1 as PRHDT and CDR2 as FYEKMQ (reference sequence). The CDR3 is 14 residues long.

The chain recombines TRBV6-1 with TRBJ2-3. The CDR3 extends over 16 amino acids. Germline V gives CDR1 MNHNS, CDR2 SASEGT. The CDR3: CASRKDAWRTTDTQYF.

The chain combines TRBV29-1 with TRBJ2-2. CDR3 length equals 14 residues. CDR1 and CDR2 from the germline V gene are SQVTM and ANQGSEA. This chain's CDR3 is CSVEGRSQTGELFF.

The chain has TRBV12-3 or TRBV12-4 and TRBJ2-4. CDR3 length: 17 residues. The chain's CDR3 is CASSSGFGFMGKNIQYF.

J is TRBJ1-6 and V is TRBV20-1. CDR1 and CDR2 from the germline V gene are DFQATT and SNEGSKA (reference sequence). The CDR3 length is 14 residues. The CDR3: CSARFAGENSPLHF.

V is TRBV2 and J is TRBJ2-4; the D call of TRBD1 rests on TCRdb alone, since no DNA is present to check it. The CDR3 covers 12 residues. CDR1 is SNHLY and CDR2 is FYNNEI in the germline V gene. This CDR3 is CASTQGVHIQYF.

V is TRBV12-3 or TRBV12-4 and J is TRBJ1-4. CDR3 length equals 14 residues. The CDR3 protein is CASQHGRSNEKLFF.

The gene calls are TRBV29-1 and TRBJ2-1; TCRdb indicates TRBD1, and absent DNA this call remains unverified. Germline CDR1 reads SQVTM; CDR2 reads ANQGSEA. This CDR3 contains 14 residues. CDR3 loop: CSDRDRGTYNEQFF.

The chain couples TRBV20-1 to TRBJ2-4; TCRdb calls TRBD2, which cannot be checked without DNA. From germline, CDR1 is DFQATT and CDR2 SNEGSKA (reference sequence). The CDR3 spans 14 residues. The CDR3 loop reads CSAREGLIGGIQYF.

The chain employs TRBV2 and TRBJ1-1; TCRdb lists TRBD1, though no DNA is available to test this call. The CDR3 spans 14 residues. CDR1 and CDR2 (germline): SNHLY, FYNNEI. CDR3 amino acids: CASSEFQGRTEAFF.

The rearrangement joins TRBV7-6 to TRBJ2-1; TCRdb's assignment of TRBD2 cannot be checked, as there is no DNA. The germline gives CDR1 SGHVS, CDR2 FNYEAQ. The CDR3 is 11 amino acids. This CDR3 reads CASSATSEQFF.

The rearrangement uses TRBV24-1 and TRBJ2-6; with no DNA, the TCRdb D assignment of TRBD1 cannot be verified. The CDR3 is made up of 17 amino acids. Per the germline V gene, CDR1 is KGHDR and CDR2 is SFDVKD. CDR3 in amino acids: CATSTGTGVSGANVLTF.

The CDR3 region is CASSHTGTVNQPQHF. This chain uses TRBV3-1 with TRBJ1-5; TCRdb calls TRBD1, which cannot be checked without DNA. The CDR3 sequence is 15 residues long. Germline CDR1 LGHDT, CDR2 YNNKEL (reference sequence).

The rearrangement uses TRBV20-1 and TRBJ1-3; checking the TCRdb D call of TRBD1 is not possible without DNA. Looked up from germline, CDR1 is DFQATT and CDR2 is SNEGSKA (reference sequence). CDR3 length: 16 amino acids. CDR3 in amino acids: CSAMGPGTSFGNTIYF.